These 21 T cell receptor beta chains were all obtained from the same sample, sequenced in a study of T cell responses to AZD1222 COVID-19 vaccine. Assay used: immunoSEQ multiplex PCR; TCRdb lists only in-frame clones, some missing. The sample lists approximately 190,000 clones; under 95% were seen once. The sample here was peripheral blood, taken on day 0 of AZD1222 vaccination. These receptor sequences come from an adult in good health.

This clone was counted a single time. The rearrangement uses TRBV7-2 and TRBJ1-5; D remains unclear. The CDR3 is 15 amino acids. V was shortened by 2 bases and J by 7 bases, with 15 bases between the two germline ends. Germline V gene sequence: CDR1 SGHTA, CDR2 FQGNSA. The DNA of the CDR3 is TGTGCCAGCAGCTTACAGGACGATCCCCCCCAGCCCCAGCATTTT. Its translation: CASSLQDDPPQPQHF.

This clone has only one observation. Here the CDR3 reads CASSLVAPGLAGGTNTGELFF. The CDR3, as DNA: TGCGCCAGCAGCTTGGTTGCCCCGGGACTAGCGGGGGGAACGAACACCGGGGAGCTGTTTTTT. This chain links TRBV5-1 with TRBJ2-2; 15 positions match TRBD2. The germline V gene has CDR1 SGHRS and CDR2 YFSETQ. The CDR3 is 21 amino acids. The J segment lost 0 bases and the V segment lost 0 bases, leaving 9 bases of the junction unmatched.

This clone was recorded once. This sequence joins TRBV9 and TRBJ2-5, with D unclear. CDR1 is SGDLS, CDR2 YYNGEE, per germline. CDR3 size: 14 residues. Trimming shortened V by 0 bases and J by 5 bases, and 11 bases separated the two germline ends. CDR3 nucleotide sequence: TGTGCCAGCAGCGTAGAGGGAAGGTGGGAGACCCAGTACTTC. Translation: CASSVEGRWETQYF. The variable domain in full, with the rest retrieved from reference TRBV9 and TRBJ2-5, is DSGVTQTPKHLITATGQRVTLRCSPRSGDLSVYWYQQSLDQGLQFLIQYYNGEERAKGNILERFSAQQFPDLHSELNLSSLELGDSALYFCASSVEGRWETQYFGPGTRLLVL.

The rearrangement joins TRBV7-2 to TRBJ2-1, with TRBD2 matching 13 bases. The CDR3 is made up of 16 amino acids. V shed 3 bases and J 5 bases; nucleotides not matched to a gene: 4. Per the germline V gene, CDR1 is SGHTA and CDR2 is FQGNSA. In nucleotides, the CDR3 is TGTGCCAGCAGCTTTTTCGGGACTAGCGGGGACAATGAGCAGTTCTTC. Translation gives CASSFFGTSGDNEQFF.

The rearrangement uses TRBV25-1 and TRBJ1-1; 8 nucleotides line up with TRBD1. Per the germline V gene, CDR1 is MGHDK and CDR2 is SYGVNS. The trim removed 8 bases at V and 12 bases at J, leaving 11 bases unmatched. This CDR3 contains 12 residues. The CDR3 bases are TGTGCCAGCTCCTCCCCGACAGGGGTGACTTTCTTT. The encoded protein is CASSSPTGVTFF.

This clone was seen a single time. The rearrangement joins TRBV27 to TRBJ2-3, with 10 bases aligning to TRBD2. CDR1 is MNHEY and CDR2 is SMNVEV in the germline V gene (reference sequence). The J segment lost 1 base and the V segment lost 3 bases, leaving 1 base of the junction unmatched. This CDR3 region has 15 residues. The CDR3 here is CASSFGTSGTDTQYF. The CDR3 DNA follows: TGTGCCAGCAGTTTCGGGACTAGCGGCACAGATACGCAGTATTTT.

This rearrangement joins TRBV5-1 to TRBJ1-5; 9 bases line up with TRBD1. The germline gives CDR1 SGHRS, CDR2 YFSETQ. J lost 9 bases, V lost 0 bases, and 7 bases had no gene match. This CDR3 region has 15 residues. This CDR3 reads CASSLGDRGAGPQHF. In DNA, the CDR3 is TGCGCCAGCAGCTTGGGAGACAGGGGGGCCGGGCCCCAGCATTTT.

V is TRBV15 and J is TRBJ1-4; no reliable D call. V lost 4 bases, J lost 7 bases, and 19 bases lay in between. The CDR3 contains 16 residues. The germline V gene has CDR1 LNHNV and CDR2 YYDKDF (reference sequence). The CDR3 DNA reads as TGTGCCACCAGCACCTCATCAATCGGGCCAGCTGAAAAACTGTTTTTT. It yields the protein CATSTSSIGPAEKLFF.

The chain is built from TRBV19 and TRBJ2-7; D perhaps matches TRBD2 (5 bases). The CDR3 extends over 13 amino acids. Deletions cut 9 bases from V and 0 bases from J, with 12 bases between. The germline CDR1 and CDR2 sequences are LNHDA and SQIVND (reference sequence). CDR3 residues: CASATRISYEQYF. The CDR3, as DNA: TGTGCCAGCGCCACTAGGATCTCCTACGAGCAGTACTTC.

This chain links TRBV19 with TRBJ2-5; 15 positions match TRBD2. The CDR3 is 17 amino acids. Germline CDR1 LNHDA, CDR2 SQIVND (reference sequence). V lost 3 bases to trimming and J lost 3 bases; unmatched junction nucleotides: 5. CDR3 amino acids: CASSMGLAGGLKETQYF. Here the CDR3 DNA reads TGTGCCAGTAGTATGGGACTAGCGGGGGGCCTCAAAGAGACCCAGTACTTC.

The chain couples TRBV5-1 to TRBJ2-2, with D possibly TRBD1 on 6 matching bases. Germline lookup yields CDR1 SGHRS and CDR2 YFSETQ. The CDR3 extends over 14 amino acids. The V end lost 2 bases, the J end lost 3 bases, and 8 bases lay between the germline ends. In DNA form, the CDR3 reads TGCGCCAGCAGCTTACAGGGTTACACCGGGGAGCTGTTTTTT. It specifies CASSLQGYTGELFF.

The CDR3 sequence: CASGLVVGQGNQPQHF. CDR3 DNA: TGTGCTAGTGGTTTGGTAGTGGGACAGGGTAATCAGCCCCAGCATTTT. The V and J genes are TRBV12-5 and TRBJ1-5; 9 positions match TRBD1. The CDR3 runs to 16 residues. V shed 0 bases, J shed 4 bases, and the junction held 4 bases outside the gene matches. From germline, CDR1 is LGHNT and CDR2 FRNRAP. The complete variable domain, with remaining parts taken from reference TRBV12-5 and TRBJ1-5, reads DARVTQTPRHKVTEMGQEVTMRCQPILGHNTVFWYRQTMMQGLELLAYFRNRAPLDDSGMPKDRFSAEMPDATLATLKIQPSEPRDSAVYFCASGLVVGQGNQPQHFGDGTRLSIL.

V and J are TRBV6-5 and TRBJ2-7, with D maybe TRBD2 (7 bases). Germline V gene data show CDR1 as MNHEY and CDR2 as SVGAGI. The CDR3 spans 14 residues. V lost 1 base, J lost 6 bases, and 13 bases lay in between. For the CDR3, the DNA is TGTGCCAGCAGTTACTATCAACGGGGGGCCGAGCAGTACTTC. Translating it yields CASSYYQRGAEQYF.

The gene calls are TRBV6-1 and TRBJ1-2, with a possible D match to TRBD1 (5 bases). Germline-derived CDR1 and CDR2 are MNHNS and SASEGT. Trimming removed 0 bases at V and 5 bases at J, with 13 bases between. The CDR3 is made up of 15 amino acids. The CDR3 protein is CASSEATRQLYGYTF. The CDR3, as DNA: TGTGCCAGCAGTGAAGCTACCAGACAGCTATATGGCTACACCTTC.

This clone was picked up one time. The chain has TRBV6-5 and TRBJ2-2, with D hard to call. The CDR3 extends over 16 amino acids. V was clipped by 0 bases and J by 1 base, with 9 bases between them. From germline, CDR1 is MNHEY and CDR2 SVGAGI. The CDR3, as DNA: TGTGCCAGCAGTTACTCGGCAGGAATGAACACCGGGGAGCTGTTTTTT. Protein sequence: CASSYSAGMNTGELFF.

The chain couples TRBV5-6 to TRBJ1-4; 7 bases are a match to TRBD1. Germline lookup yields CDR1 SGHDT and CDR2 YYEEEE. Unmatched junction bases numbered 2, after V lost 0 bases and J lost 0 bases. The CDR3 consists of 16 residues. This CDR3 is CASSLGGTATNEKLFF. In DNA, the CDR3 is TGTGCCAGCAGCTTGGGTGGGACAGCAACTAATGAAAAACTGTTTTTT.

The CDR3 bases are TGCGCCAGCAGCCAAGAGACTAGCGGGGTTTACGAGCAGTACTTC. Translating gives CASSQETSGVYEQYF. V usage is TRBV4-3 and J usage is TRBJ2-7, with TRBD2 matching 11 bases. This CDR3 is built from 15 residues. V trimming: 0 bases; J trimming: 4 bases; junction bases outside the gene matches: 2. CDR1 is LGHNA, CDR2 YSLEER, per germline.

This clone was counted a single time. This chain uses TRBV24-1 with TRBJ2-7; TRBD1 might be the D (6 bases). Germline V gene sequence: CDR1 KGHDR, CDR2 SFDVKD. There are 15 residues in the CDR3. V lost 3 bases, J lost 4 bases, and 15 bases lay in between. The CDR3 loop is CATSDPTGPGYEQYF. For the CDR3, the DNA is TGTGCCACCAGTGATCCAACAGGGCCGGGGTACGAGCAGTACTTC.

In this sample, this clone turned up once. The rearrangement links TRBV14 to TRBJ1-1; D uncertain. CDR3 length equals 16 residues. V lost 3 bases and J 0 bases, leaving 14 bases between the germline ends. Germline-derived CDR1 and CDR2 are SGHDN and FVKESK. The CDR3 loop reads CASSHRGRLMNTEAFF. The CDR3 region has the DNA TGTGCCAGCAGCCATCGGGGAAGACTTATGAACACTGAAGCTTTCTTT.

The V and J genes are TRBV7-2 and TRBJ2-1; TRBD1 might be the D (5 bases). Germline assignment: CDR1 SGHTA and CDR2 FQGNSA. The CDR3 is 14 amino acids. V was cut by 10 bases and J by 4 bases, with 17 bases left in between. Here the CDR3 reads CATAGANFYNEQFF. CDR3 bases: TGTGCCACAGCTGGGGCTAATTTTTACAATGAGCAGTTCTTC.

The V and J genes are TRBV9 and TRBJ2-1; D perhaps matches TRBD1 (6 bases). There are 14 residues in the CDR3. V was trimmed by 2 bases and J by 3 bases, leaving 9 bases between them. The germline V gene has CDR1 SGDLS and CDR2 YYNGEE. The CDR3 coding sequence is TGTGCCAGCAGCGTTTCAGGGGTCTACAATGAGCAGTTCTTC. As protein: CASSVSGVYNEQFF.